The clone carrying this T cell receptor (beta chain) appeared a single time. No antigen is known for it. A much larger clone differs from this one at a single base, so this may be a read error. With a constant-region primer, TCR beta cDNA was made from 450 to 500 ng of total RNA. ARM-PCR, slightly modified, supplied the TCR beta libraries through three nested multiplex PCR rounds. Investigators reported that the first two PCR rounds, at 10 cycles each, used TRBV1-TRBV30 forward primers with a C-beta reverse primer. One entry per CDR3 protein, called by TCRdb with MiXCR from the multiplex PCR reads. The sample has fewer than 150,000 distinct CDR3 sequences, around two thirds seen once. This CDR3 contains 13 residues. V was clipped by 6 bases and J by 4 bases, with 12 bases between them. DNA and RNA were both co-extracted from approximately 20-30 mg of bulk tissue that had not been sorted. The authors sampled five separate regions per tumor.

The entry originates in a study of tumor-infiltrating lymphocytes in primary liver carcinoma. Study-level results: Tumor-adjacent and tumor-blood pairs showed less overlap than tumor region pairs.

V and J are TRBV12-3 or TRBV12-4 and TRBJ1-1, with D possibly being TRBD1 (6 bases). What was sequenced was liver tumor tissue from sampling region 1. Regarding subset: tumor region T1, superior pole. The source of this sequence is a woman aged 55-69 years with primary liver carcinoma and hepatitis B virus infection. The CDR3 DNA reads as TGTGCCAGCAGGAACAGGGAAAGCACTGAAGCTTTCTTT. Its translation is CASRNRESTEAFF.